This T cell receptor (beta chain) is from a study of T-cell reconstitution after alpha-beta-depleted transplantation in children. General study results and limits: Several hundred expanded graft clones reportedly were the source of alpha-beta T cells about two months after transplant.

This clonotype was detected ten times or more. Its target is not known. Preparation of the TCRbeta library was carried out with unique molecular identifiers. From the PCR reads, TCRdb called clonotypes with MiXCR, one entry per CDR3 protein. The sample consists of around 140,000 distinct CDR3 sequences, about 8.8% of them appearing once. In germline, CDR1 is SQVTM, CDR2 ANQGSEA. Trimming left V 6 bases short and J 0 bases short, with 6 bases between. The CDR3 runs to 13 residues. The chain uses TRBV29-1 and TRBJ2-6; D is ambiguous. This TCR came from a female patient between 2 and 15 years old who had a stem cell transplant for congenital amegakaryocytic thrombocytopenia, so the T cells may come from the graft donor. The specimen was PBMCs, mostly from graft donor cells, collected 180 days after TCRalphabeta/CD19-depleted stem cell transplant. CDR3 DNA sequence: TGCAGCGTCAGAAACTCTGGGGCCAACGTCCTGACTTTC. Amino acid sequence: CSVRNSGANVLTF.